Described below is a single T cell receptor (beta chain) sequence and its context. Antigen: not known. Method: immunoSEQ multiplex PCR; TCRdb's copy keeps in-frame clones and lacks some. The sample yields about 200,000 clones, over 75% seen once. These data come from a study of cytomegalovirus exposure and HLA in healthy donors. Study outcomes and limitations: According to a subsequent analysis, TCR clusters identified in the first cohort showed a tendency to co-occur across the roughly 130 validation repertoires. Most TCR sequences proved rare, with some public TCRs found in many donors. The study put around 180 TCR beta chains on its list as cytomegalovirus-associated. Reportedly, cytomegalovirus status was diagnosed with high sensitivity and specificity.

V was clipped by 1 base and J by 4 bases; unmatched bases: 2. The germline V gene encodes CDR1 SGDLS and CDR2 YYNGEE. CDR3 length equals 15 residues. The source is a woman aged 18 to 35 in good health and CMV-seropositive. The sequencing input was PBMCs. The chain uses TRBV9 and TRBJ2-5; 12 nucleotides align to TRBD2. CDR3 coding DNA: TGTGCCAGCAGCGTACTAGCGGGAGGGCGAGAGACCCAGTACTTC. Protein: CASSVLAGGRETQYF.